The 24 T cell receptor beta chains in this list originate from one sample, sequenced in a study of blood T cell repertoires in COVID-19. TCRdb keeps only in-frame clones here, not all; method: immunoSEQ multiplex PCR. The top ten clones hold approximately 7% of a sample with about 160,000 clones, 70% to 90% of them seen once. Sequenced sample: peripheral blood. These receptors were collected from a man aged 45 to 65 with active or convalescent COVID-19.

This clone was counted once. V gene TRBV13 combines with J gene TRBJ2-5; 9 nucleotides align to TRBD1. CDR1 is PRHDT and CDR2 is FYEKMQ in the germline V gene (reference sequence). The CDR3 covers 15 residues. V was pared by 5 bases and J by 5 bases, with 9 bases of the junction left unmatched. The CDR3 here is CASSIRQGGPETQYF. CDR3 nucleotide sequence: TGTGCCAGCAGCATCCGACAGGGGGGGCCCGAGACCCAGTACTTC. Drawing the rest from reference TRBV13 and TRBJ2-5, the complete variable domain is AAGVIQSPRHLIKEKRETATLKCYPIPRHDTVYWYQQGPGQDPQFLISFYEKMQSDKGSIPDRFSAQQFSDYHSELNMSSLELGDSALYFCASSIRQGGPETQYFGPGTRLLVL.

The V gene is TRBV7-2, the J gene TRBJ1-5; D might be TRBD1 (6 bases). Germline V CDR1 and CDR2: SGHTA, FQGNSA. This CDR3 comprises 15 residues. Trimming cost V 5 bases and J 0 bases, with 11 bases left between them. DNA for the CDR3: TGTGCCAGCAGCCCTAGACAGGCTAGCAATCAGCCCCAGCATTTT. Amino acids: CASSPRQASNQPQHF.

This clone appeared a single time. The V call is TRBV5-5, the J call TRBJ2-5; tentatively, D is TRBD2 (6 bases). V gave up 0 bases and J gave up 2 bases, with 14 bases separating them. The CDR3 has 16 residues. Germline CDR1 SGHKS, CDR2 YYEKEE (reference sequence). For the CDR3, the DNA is TGTGCCAGCAGCTTGGCCGGGGGAGCGGGTCAAGAGACCCAGTACTTC. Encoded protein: CASSLAGGAGQETQYF.

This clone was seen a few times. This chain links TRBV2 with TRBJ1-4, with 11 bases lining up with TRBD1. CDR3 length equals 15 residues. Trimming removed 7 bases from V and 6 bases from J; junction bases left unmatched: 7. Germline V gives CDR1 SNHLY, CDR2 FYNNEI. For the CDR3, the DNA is TGTGCCAGCATAAGGGGGACAGGGGGACATGAAAAACTGTTTTTT. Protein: CASIRGTGGHEKLFF.

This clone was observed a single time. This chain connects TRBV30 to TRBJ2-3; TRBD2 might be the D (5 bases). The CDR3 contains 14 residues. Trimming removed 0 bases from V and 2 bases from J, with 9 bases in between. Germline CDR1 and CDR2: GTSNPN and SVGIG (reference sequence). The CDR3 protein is CAWSVSGTTDTQYF. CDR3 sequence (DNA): TGTGCCTGGAGTGTAAGCGGAACCACAGATACGCAGTATTTT.

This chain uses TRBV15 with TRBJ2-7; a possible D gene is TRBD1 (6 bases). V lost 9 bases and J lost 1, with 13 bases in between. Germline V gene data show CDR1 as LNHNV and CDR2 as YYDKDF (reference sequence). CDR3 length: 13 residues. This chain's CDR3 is CATRRDTSYEQYF. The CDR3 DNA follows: TGTGCCACGAGACGGGACACGTCCTACGAGCAGTACTTC.

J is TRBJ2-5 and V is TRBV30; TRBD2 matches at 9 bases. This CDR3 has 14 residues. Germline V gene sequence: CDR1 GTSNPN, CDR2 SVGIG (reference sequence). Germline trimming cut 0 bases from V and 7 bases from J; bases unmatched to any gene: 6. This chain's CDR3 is CAWSVLAGSGTQYF. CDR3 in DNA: TGTGCCTGGAGTGTCCTAGCGGGGAGTGGGACCCAGTACTTC.

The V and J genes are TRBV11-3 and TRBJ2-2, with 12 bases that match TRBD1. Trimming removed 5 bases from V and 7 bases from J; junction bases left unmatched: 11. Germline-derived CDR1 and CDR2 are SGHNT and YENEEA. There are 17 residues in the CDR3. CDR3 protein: CASSEGPGQGAFGELFF. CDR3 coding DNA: TGTGCCAGCAGCGAAGGGCCGGGACAGGGGGCTTTCGGGGAGCTGTTTTTT.

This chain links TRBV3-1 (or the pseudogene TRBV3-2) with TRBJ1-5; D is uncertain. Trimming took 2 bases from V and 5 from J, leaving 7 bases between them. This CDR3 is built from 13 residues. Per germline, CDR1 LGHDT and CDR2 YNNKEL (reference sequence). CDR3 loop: CASSQKGDQPQHF. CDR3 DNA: TGTGCCAGCAGCCAAAAAGGAGATCAGCCCCAGCATTTT.

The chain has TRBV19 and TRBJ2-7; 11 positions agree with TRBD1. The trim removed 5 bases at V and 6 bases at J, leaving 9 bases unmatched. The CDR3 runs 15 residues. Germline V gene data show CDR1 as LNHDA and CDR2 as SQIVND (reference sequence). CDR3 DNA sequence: TGTGCCAGTAGTTTTGGGACAGGGGGGGTCTTCGAGCAGTACTTC. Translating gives CASSFGTGGVFEQYF.

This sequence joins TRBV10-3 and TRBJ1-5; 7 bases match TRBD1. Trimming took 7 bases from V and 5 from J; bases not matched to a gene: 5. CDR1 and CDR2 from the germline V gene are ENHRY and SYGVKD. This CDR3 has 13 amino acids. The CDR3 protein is CAIKGASDQPQHF. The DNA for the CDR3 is TGTGCCATCAAGGGGGCGTCAGATCAGCCCCAGCATTTT.

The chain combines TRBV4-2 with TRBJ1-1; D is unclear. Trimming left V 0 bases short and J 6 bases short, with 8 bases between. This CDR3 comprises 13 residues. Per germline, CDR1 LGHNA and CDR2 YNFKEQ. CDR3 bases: TGTGCCAGCAGCCAAGACCCGGGTTCTGAAGCTTTCTTT. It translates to CASSQDPGSEAFF.

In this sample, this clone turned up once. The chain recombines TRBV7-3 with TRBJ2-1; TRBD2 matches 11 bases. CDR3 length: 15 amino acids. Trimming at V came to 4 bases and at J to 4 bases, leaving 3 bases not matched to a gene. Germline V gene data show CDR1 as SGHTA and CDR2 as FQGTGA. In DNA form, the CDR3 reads TGTGCCAGCAGCTCCTTAGCGGGAGGGTACAATGAGCAGTTCTTC. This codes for CASSSLAGGYNEQFF. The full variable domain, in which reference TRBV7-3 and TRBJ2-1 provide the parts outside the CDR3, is GAGVSQTPSNKVTEKGKYVELRCDPISGHTALYWYRQSLGQGPEFLIYFQGTGAADDSGLPNDRFFAVRPEGSVSTLKIQRTERGDSAVYLCASSSLAGGYNEQFFGPGTRLTVL.

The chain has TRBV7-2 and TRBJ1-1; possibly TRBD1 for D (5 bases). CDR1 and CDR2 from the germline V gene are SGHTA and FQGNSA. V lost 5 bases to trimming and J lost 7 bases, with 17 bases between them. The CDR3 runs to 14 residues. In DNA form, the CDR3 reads TGTGCCAGCAGCCCGGCGGGCTCGGGGGGTGAAGCTTTCTTT. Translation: CASSPAGSGGEAFF.

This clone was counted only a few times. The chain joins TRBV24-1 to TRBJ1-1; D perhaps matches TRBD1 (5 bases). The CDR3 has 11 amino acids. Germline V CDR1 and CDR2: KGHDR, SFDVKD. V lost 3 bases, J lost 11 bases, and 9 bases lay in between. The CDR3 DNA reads TGTGCCACCAGTGATAGGCGGGGGGCTTTCTTT. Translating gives CATSDRRGAFF.

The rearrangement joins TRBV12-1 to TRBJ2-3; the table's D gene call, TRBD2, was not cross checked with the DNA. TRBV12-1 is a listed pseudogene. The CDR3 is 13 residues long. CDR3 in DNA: TGTGCCAGCAGCTTTACGGGTTGGGATACGCAGTATTTT. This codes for CASSFTGWDTQYF.

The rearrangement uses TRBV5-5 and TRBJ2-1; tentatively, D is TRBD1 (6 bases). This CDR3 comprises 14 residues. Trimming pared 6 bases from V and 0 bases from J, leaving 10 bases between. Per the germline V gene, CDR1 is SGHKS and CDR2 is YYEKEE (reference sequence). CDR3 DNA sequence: TGTGCCAGCATCCACAGGGACTCCTACAATGAGCAGTTCTTC. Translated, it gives CASIHRDSYNEQFF.

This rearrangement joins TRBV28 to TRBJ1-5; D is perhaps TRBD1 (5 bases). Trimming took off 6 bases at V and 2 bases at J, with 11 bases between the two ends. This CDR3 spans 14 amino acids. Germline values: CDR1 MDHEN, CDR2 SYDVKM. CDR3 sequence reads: CASRPRGGNQPQHF. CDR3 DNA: TGTGCCAGCAGGCCCCGGGGGGGCAATCAGCCCCAGCATTTT.

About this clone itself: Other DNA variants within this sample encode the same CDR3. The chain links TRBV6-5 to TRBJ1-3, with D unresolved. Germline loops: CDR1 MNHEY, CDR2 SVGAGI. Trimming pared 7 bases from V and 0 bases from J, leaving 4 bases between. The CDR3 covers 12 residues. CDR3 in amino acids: CASTGSGNTIYF. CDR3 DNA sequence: TGTGCCAGCACAGGCTCTGGAAACACCATATATTTT.

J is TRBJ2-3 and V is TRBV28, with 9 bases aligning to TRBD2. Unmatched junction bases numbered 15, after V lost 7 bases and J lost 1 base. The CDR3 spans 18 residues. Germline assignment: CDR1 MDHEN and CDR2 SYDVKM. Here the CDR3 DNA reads TGTGCCAGCAATGCCCCCCGCGGCGGGAGGGCGGGCACAGATACGCAGTATTTT. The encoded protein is CASNAPRGGRAGTDTQYF.

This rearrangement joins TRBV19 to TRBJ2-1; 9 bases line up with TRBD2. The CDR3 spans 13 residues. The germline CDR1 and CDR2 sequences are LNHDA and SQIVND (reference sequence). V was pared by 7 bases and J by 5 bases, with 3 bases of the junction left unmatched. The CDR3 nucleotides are TGTGCCAGTAAGGCGGGAGGGGACAATGAGCAGTTCTTC. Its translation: CASKAGGDNEQFF.

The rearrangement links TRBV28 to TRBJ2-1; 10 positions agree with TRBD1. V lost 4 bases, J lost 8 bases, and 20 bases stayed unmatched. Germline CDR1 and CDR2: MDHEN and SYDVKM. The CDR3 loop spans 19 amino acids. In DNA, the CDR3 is TGTGCCAGCAGTTCTCGACAGTCCTCCAGACAGGGGGCGAGATATGAGCAGTTCTTC. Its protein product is CASSSRQSSRQGARYEQFF.

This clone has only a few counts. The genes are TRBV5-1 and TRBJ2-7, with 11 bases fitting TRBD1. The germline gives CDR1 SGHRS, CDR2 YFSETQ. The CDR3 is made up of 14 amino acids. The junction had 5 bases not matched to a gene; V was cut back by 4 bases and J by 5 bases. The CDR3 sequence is CASSVGTGGDEQYF. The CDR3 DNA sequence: TGCGCCAGCAGCGTCGGGACAGGGGGGGACGAGCAGTACTTC.

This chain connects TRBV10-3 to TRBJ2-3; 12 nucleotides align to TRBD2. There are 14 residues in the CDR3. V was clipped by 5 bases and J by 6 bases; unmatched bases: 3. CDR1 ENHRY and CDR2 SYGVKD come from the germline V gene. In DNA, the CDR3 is TGTGCCATCAGTAGGACTAGCGGGGCGGATACGCAGTATTTT. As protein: CAISRTSGADTQYF.